This T cell receptor (beta chain) was recovered during a study of shared clonotypes between healthy human individuals. Regarding the study as a whole: What naive subsets generally showed was a larger estimated richness than memory subsets showed. It was the non-shared clonotypes that had lower generation probabilities than clonotypes shared by all four donors.

Points on this clone: Antigen unknown. Within the sample, other DNA sequences also encode this same CDR3.

Cells designated naive CD8 were CD45RO-negative and were positively selected for CCR7, with terminally differentiated effector memory CD45RA+ cells excluded. The ends were cut back, 0 bases at V and 0 bases at J, with 3 bases in the middle. Germline CDR1 and CDR2: SGHDT and YYEEEE. CDR3 length equals 13 residues. Each cell subset's genomic DNA was divided evenly among several immunoSEQ plates. Libraries were prepared by immunoSEQ multiplex PCR; TCRdb keeps only in-frame clonotypes and omits some of them. Altogether 2 million or so clones are present, less than 95% being singletons, with the ten largest covering roughly 1%.

The chain is built from TRBV5-6 and TRBJ1-1, with D uncertain. Sequencing was done on a sample of naive CD8+ T cells sorted from blood. The receptor was isolated from a man between 18 and 29 years old in good health. The CDR3: CASSLELNTEAFF. The CDR3 DNA follows: TGTGCCAGCAGCTTGGAGTTGAACACTGAAGCTTTCTTT.